This entry lists 21 T cell receptor beta chains sequenced from one sample in a study of PD-1 blockade in classical Hodgkin lymphoma. Repertoires were generated with immunoSEQ multiplex PCR, while TCRdb's copy carries only in-frame clones and drops some. This table has approximately 110,000 clones, approximately 90% appearing once. Time point reported: cycle 4 day 1 (C4D1), after more than five weeks of nivolumab. Exposure to brentuximab vedotin varied, and each patient had relapsed following autologous stem cell transplantation. Sequences were derived from peripheral blood mononuclear cells (PBMCs), sampled before the fourth cycle of nivolumab. The receptor source for this set is a human donor with classical Hodgkin lymphoma.

This clone appeared a single time. The CDR3 region is CASTQAGGETQYF. Written as DNA, the CDR3 is TGTGCCAGCACTCAGGCAGGGGGGGAGACCCAGTACTTC. This chain uses TRBV6-5 with TRBJ2-5, with TRBD1 as a possible D gene (7 bases). Per the germline V gene, CDR1 is MNHEY and CDR2 is SVGAGI. Between the trimmed V and J ends, which lost 7 bases and 5 bases, there was a span of 14 bases. The CDR3 loop spans 13 amino acids.

The J gene is TRBJ2-1, the V gene TRBV7-9, with D hard to call. The V and J ends lost 1 base and 9 bases respectively, with 10 bases between them. Germline values: CDR1 SEHNR, CDR2 FQNEAQ (reference sequence). This CDR3 has 13 amino acids. CDR3 DNA sequence: TGTGCCAGCAGCTTAGGGCAGAATTTTGAGCAGTTCTTC. It is translated as CASSLGQNFEQFF.

The chain links TRBV15 to TRBJ2-5; D gene unclear. There are 15 residues in the CDR3. From germline, CDR1 is LNHNV and CDR2 YYDKDF (reference sequence). V was shortened by 1 base and J by 5 bases, with 14 bases between the two germline ends. The CDR3: CATSRAPSLEETQYF. In DNA, the CDR3 is TGTGCCACCAGCAGAGCTCCATCGCTGGAGGAGACCCAGTACTTC.

This chain joins TRBV6-1 and TRBJ2-1; TRBD1 matches 9 bases. The CDR3 contains 14 residues. The J segment lost 2 bases and the V segment lost 6 bases, leaving 2 bases of the junction unmatched. The V gene's germline CDR1 is MNHNS and CDR2 SASEGT. This CDR3 is CASRQGATYNEQFF. The CDR3 nucleotides are TGTGCCAGCAGACAGGGGGCCACCTACAATGAGCAGTTCTTC.

The chain employs TRBV28 and TRBJ1-4, with TRBD1 as a possible D gene (5 bases). V lost 10 bases, J lost 8 bases, and 23 bases lay in between. CDR1 is MDHEN, CDR2 SYDVKM, per germline. CDR3 length: 15 residues. CDR3 in DNA: TGTGCCACTAACCCTCCGAAAGGGGTCCAGGAAAAACTGTTTTTT. It codes for CATNPPKGVQEKLFF.

The genes are TRBV6-6 and TRBJ1-3; tentatively, D is TRBD1 (6 bases). Per germline, CDR1 MNHNY and CDR2 SVGAGI (reference sequence). The CDR3 is 15 amino acids. Trimming took 4 bases from V and 4 from J, leaving 14 bases between them. CDR3 coding DNA: TGTGCCAGCAGTTCGTCCAGGGGTGCCGGAAACACCATATATTTT. Its protein product is CASSSSRGAGNTIYF.

The V gene is TRBV30, the J gene TRBJ2-7, with no clear D. The CDR3 is 13 residues long. The V gene lost 0 bases and the J gene lost 3 bases, with 9 bases spanning the gap. Per germline, CDR1 GTSNPN and CDR2 SVGIG (reference sequence). This CDR3 is CAWSVGLYYEQYF. In DNA, the CDR3 is TGTGCCTGGAGTGTAGGGCTCTACTACGAGCAGTACTTC.

The chain uses TRBV6-6 and TRBJ2-7, with 7 bases lining up with TRBD2. CDR3 length: 15 amino acids. From germline, CDR1 is MNHNY and CDR2 SVGAGI (reference sequence). Trimming took 0 bases from V and 5 from J; bases not matched to a gene: 7. The CDR3 is CASSYSQAGTNEQYF. The DNA for the CDR3 is TGTGCCAGCAGTTACTCCCAAGCGGGAACTAACGAGCAGTACTTC.

The chain recombines TRBV2 with TRBJ1-5; D perhaps matches TRBD1 (6 bases). The germline V and J ends were trimmed by 2 bases and 5 bases, with 16 bases remaining between them. Germline CDR1 is SNHLY and CDR2 is FYNNEI. CDR3 size: 16 residues. The CDR3 bases are TGTGCCAGCAGTGAAATAGTGGCAGGGGCCCATCAGCCCCAGCATTTT. This sequence encodes CASSEIVAGAHQPQHF.

This chain joins TRBV18 and TRBJ2-5, with 7 bases fitting TRBD1. V gave up 3 bases and J gave up 3 bases; unmatched junction bases: 7. This CDR3 spans 15 amino acids. Germline CDR1 KGHSH, CDR2 LQKENI. The CDR3 coding sequence is TGTGCCAGCTCACCCTGGGACAGTTGGGAAGAGACCCAGTACTTC. Translating gives CASSPWDSWEETQYF.

Concerning this clone itself: Different DNA sequences within this sample yield the same CDR3. V gene TRBV9 combines with J gene TRBJ2-1, with D possibly being TRBD1 or TRBD2 (5 bases each). The CDR3 loop spans 15 amino acids. Trimming took off 0 bases at V and 2 bases at J, with 9 bases between the two ends. Germline V gene lookup returns CDR1 SGDLS and CDR2 YYNGEE. As DNA, the CDR3 is TGTGCCAGCAGCGTAGATGGGACCACCTACAATGAGCAGTTCTTC. It yields the protein CASSVDGTTYNEQFF.

This chain joins TRBV19 and TRBJ2-1; D not resolved. The germline CDR1 and CDR2 sequences are LNHDA and SQIVND (reference sequence). V gave up 3 bases and J gave up 6 bases, with 12 bases separating them. This CDR3 contains 14 residues. The chain's CDR3 is CASSMHSRTNEQFF. The CDR3 DNA reads TGTGCCAGTAGTATGCATTCGCGGACCAATGAGCAGTTCTTC.

The chain links TRBV11-2 to TRBJ1-2; D is unclear. The V gene's germline CDR1 is SGHAT and CDR2 FQNNGV. V was cut by 0 bases and J by 7 bases, with 9 bases left in between. The CDR3 has 13 amino acids. The CDR3 sequence: CASSLDFRGGYTF. The CDR3 nucleotides are TGTGCCAGCAGCTTAGATTTCCGGGGTGGCTACACCTTC.

V gene TRBV6-5 combines with J gene TRBJ2-5; tentative D call: TRBD1 (5 bases). This CDR3 has 16 residues. Germline CDR1 and CDR2: MNHEY and SVGAGI. The V end was cut by 3 bases, the J end by 4 bases, with 18 bases between. The CDR3 is CASSYRKGYYLETQYF. CDR3 sequence (DNA): TGTGCCAGCAGTTATCGCAAGGGGTATTATCTAGAGACCCAGTACTTC.

This clone was seen only a few times. Here the CDR3 reads CASSQGMNTEAFF. In nucleotides, the CDR3 is TGTGCCAGCTCACAGGGGATGAACACTGAAGCTTTCTTT. The chain combines TRBV18 with TRBJ1-1; D is possibly TRBD1 (5 bases). This CDR3 spans 13 amino acids. In germline, CDR1 is KGHSH, CDR2 LQKENI. V was shortened by 4 bases and J by 0 bases, with 6 bases between the two germline ends. Full variable domain (rest looked up from reference TRBV18 and TRBJ1-1): NAGVMQNPRHLVRRRGQEARLRCSPMKGHSHVYWYRQLPEEGLKFMVYLQKENIIDESGMPKERFSAEFPKEGPSILRIQQVVRGDSAAYFCASSQGMNTEAFFGQGTRLTVV.

This clone came up once. The chain employs TRBV2 and TRBJ2-7, with 7 nucleotides matching TRBD1. Germline assignment: CDR1 SNHLY and CDR2 FYNNEI. J was trimmed by 3 bases and V by 7 bases; bases with no gene match: 6. The CDR3 length is 13 residues. CDR3 amino acids: CASKSGQYYEQYF. Written as DNA, the CDR3 is TGTGCCAGCAAGTCGGGACAGTACTACGAGCAGTACTTC.

The sample holds one count of this clone. The chain employs TRBV12-5 and TRBJ1-5; 9 bases are shared with TRBD1. Per germline, CDR1 LGHNT and CDR2 FRNRAP. The V gene end was trimmed by 6 bases and the J gene end by 9 bases; junction bases not matched to a gene: 18. The CDR3 contains 17 residues. The chain's CDR3 is CASGPIITGQGLTPQHF. CDR3 DNA: TGTGCTAGTGGCCCCATTATCACGGGACAGGGTCTGACGCCCCAGCATTTT.

The gene calls are TRBV5-1 and TRBJ2-2, with D tentatively TRBD2 (5 bases). This CDR3 region has 16 residues. V dropped 1 base and J dropped 0 bases, with 10 bases sitting between them. Germline CDR1 SGHRS, CDR2 YFSETQ. The CDR3 DNA reads as TGCGCCAGCAGCTTGAACACGGGGTCGAACACCGGGGAGCTGTTTTTT. Its translation: CASSLNTGSNTGELFF.

This chain links TRBV27 with TRBJ1-2, with D tentatively TRBD1 (5 bases). CDR3 length: 13 amino acids. Germline V gene sequence: CDR1 MNHEY, CDR2 SMNVEV (reference sequence). V was shortened by 4 bases and J by 3 bases, with 9 bases between the two germline ends. The CDR3 is CASSSEGYYGYTF. DNA of the CDR3: TGTGCCAGCAGTTCCGAGGGGTACTATGGCTACACCTTC.

J is TRBJ2-7 and V is TRBV7-6; 7 nucleotides agree with TRBD1. The V gene end was trimmed by 1 base and the J gene end by 3 bases; junction bases not matched to a gene: 6. CDR3 size: 15 residues. Germline values: CDR1 SGHVS, CDR2 FNYEAQ. The CDR3 coding sequence is TGTGCCAGCAGCTTAGGGGGACAGTGGGACTACGAGCAGTACTTC. Protein: CASSLGGQWDYEQYF.

This clone was recorded once. This rearrangement joins TRBV10-1 to TRBJ2-3; the D gene is possibly TRBD2 (5 bases). The V gene's germline CDR1 is WNHNN and CDR2 SYGVQD (reference sequence). CDR3 length equals 14 residues. V was cut by 3 bases and J by 1 base, with 8 bases left in between. The CDR3 protein is CASSDGLGTDTQYF. Written as DNA, the CDR3 is TGCGCCAGCAGTGACGGACTGGGCACAGATACGCAGTATTTT.